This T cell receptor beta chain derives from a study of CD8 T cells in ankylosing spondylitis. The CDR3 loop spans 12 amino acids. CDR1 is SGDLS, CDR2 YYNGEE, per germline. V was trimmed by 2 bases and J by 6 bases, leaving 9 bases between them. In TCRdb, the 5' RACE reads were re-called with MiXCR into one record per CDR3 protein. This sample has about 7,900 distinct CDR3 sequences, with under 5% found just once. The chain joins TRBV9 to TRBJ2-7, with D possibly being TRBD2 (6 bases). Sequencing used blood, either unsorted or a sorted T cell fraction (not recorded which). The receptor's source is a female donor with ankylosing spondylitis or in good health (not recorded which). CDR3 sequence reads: CASSVAGSEQYF. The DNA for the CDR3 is TGTGCCAGCAGCGTGGCGGGAAGCGAGCAGTACTTC.